Each of the 30 T cell receptor beta chains below was sequenced from the same sample in a study of naive and memory T cell subsets. Study-wide results and limits: Possibly reflecting memory cells re-expressing CD45RA, a few larger clonotypes occurred in naive repertoires, especially CD8.

Their recognized antigens are unknown. The beta constant-region primer was an equimolar mix of two oligonucleotides covering TRBC1 and TRBC2. Four rounds of PCR amplified the ligated cDNA using nested alpha and beta constant-region primers plus SP2. TCRdb called the UMI-ligation and nested PCR reads again in MiXCR, with one record for every CDR3 protein. Among approximately 140,000 distinct CDR3 sequences listed, over 20% were seen once. Source material: naive CD4+ T cells from blood. These receptor sequences come from a human donor in good health.

The V call is TRBV7-9, the J call TRBJ1-2, with 7 positions matching TRBD1. The CDR3 extends over 13 amino acids. Germline V gene sequence: CDR1 SEHNR, CDR2 FQNEAQ (reference sequence). The V and J ends lost 4 bases and 6 bases, in that order; junction bases with no gene match: 5. CDR3 in DNA: TGTGCCAGCAGCTCAGGGGGTTCTAATGGCTACACCTTC. It yields the protein CASSSGGSNGYTF.

This clonotype was observed a handful of times. V gene TRBV7-2 combines with J gene TRBJ2-7; D is unresolved. The germline CDR1 and CDR2 sequences are SGHTA and FQGNSA. The germline V and J ends were trimmed by 5 bases and 4 bases, with 15 bases remaining between them. The CDR3 is 14 amino acids. The CDR3 region is CASSVSRDTYEQYF. The CDR3 DNA reads TGTGCCAGCAGCGTATCACGCGACACTTACGAGCAGTACTTC.

This clonotype came up many times. The V and J genes are TRBV25-1 and TRBJ2-7, with a possible D match to TRBD2 (5 bases). The germline CDR1 and CDR2 sequences are MGHDK and SYGVNS. CDR3 size: 14 residues. V was trimmed by 1 base and J by 6 bases, leaving 13 bases between them. The CDR3 DNA reads TGTGCCAGCAGTGAATTGAGGGCTACGACCGAGCAGTACTTC. Its protein product is CASSELRATTEQYF.

CDR3 loop: CSVVRGAGTEAFF. CDR3 DNA: TGCAGCGTTGTCAGGGGGGCGGGCACTGAAGCTTTCTTT. The V and J genes are TRBV29-1 and TRBJ1-1, with 7 bases fitting TRBD1. The V gene's germline CDR1 is SQVTM and CDR2 ANQGSEA. The trim removed 4 bases at V and 4 bases at J, leaving 6 bases unmatched. CDR3 length equals 13 residues.

There are many counts of this clonotype. The chain employs TRBV20-1 and TRBJ2-5; 10 bases map to TRBD1. Germline lookup yields CDR1 DFQATT and CDR2 SNEGSKA (reference sequence). The CDR3 contains 14 residues. V gave up 5 bases and J gave up 2 bases; unmatched junction bases: 5. In nucleotides, the CDR3 is TGCAGTGCTCAAGACAGGGGGCCTCAAGAGACCCAGTACTTC. Its protein is CSAQDRGPQETQYF.

The gene calls are TRBV28 and TRBJ1-2; D not resolved. Trimming stripped 5 bases from V and 2 bases from J, with 12 bases between. Germline V gene lookup returns CDR1 MDHEN and CDR2 SYDVKM. The CDR3 runs to 14 residues. The CDR3 bases are TGTGCCAGCAGTACCCGGCCCACAAACTATGGCTACACCTTC. Translated: CASSTRPTNYGYTF.

This clonotype has just a few counts. This chain joins TRBV5-1 and TRBJ2-3; the D call may be TRBD1 or TRBD2 (5 bases each). V lost 4 bases, J lost 4 bases, and 13 bases lay in between. The CDR3 consists of 14 residues. CDR1 and CDR2 from the germline V gene are SGHRS and YFSETQ. CDR3 region: CASSRDQGADTQYF. For the CDR3, the DNA is TGCGCCAGCAGCCGGGACCAAGGAGCAGATACGCAGTATTTT.

The chain couples TRBV20-1 to TRBJ2-1; D unresolved. Trimming shortened V by 1 base and J by 0 bases, and 10 bases separated the two germline ends. Germline lookup yields CDR1 DFQATT and CDR2 SNEGSKA (reference sequence). This CDR3 region has 15 residues. The CDR3 protein is CSARGGLSSYNEQFF. CDR3 sequence (DNA): TGCAGTGCTAGAGGGGGTTTAAGCTCCTACAATGAGCAGTTCTTC.

In its sample, this clonotype was seen a few times. The rearrangement uses TRBV27 and TRBJ1-2; no clear D. Per germline, CDR1 MNHEY and CDR2 SMNVEV (reference sequence). The CDR3 sequence is 14 residues long. Trimming took off 5 bases at V and 8 bases at J, with 18 bases between the two ends. CDR3 in DNA: TGTGCCAGCAGTCGTCGGGTTTCGGTAAAAGGCTACACCTTC. Protein sequence: CASSRRVSVKGYTF.

The chain is built from TRBV2 and TRBJ2-1; D may be TRBD1 (6 bases). The V end was cut by 7 bases, the J end by 5 bases, with 12 bases between. Germline V lookup: CDR1 SNHLY, CDR2 FYNNEI. The CDR3 contains 13 residues. CDR3 amino acids: CASMTQGDNEQFF. The CDR3 DNA follows: TGTGCCAGCATGACACAGGGTGACAATGAGCAGTTCTTC.

The table lists this clonotype with a few counts. The chain is built from TRBV7-2 and TRBJ2-1; 10 positions agree with TRBD2. The germline gives CDR1 SGHTA, CDR2 FQGNSA. CDR3 length equals 15 residues. The V and J ends lost 2 bases and 7 bases, in that order; junction bases with no gene match: 5. CDR3 residues: CASSLFSGRGNEQFF. DNA of the CDR3: TGTGCCAGCAGCTTATTCAGCGGGAGGGGGAATGAGCAGTTCTTC.

This clonotype is a singleton in its sample. The gene calls are TRBV6-2 or TRBV6-3 and TRBJ1-5; 8 nucleotides align to TRBD1. There are 15 residues in the CDR3. Germline V gene data show CDR1 as MNHEY and CDR2 as SVGEGT. Losses at the gene ends were 2 bases for V and 6 bases for J; bases not matched to a gene: 6. The DNA of the CDR3 is TGTGCCAGCAGTTACAGACAGGGGCAAGGTCAGCCCCAGCATTTT. It yields the protein CASSYRQGQGQPQHF.

This clonotype occurred many times. V and J are TRBV27 and TRBJ2-3, with D hard to call. V was trimmed by 3 bases and J by 4 bases, leaving 2 bases between them. Germline CDR1 is MNHEY and CDR2 is SMNVEV (reference sequence). This CDR3 region has 11 residues. The CDR3 spells CASSLADTQYF. Written as DNA, the CDR3 is TGTGCCAGCAGTTTGGCAGATACGCAGTATTTT.

This clonotype has more than one count but fewer than ten. The chain employs TRBV7-8 and TRBJ2-5; D not resolved. This CDR3 has 12 amino acids. The V end was cut by 1 base, the J end by 13 bases, with 13 bases between. The germline V gene has CDR1 SGHVS and CDR2 FQNEAQ. The CDR3 nucleotides read TGTGCCAGCAGCTTAGGGAGCGCCACCGCGTACTTC. Amino acid sequence: CASSLGSATAYF.

This clonotype appeared many times. This chain links TRBV20-1 with TRBJ2-7; 11 bases align to TRBD2. Germline V gives CDR1 DFQATT, CDR2 SNEGSKA (reference sequence). V shed 6 bases, J shed 2 bases, and the junction held 9 bases outside the gene matches. The CDR3 has 15 amino acids. CDR3 sequence: CSAVAGGTGPYEQYF. The CDR3 nucleotides are TGCAGTGCGGTAGCGGGAGGGACTGGCCCCTACGAGCAGTACTTC.

The J gene is TRBJ2-7, the V gene TRBV6-5; 7 bases fit TRBD2. CDR3 length: 15 residues. The trim removed 0 bases at V and 5 bases at J, leaving 7 bases unmatched. Germline V gene lookup returns CDR1 MNHEY and CDR2 SVGAGI. The CDR3 here is CASSYSAGEVHEQYF. DNA for the CDR3: TGTGCCAGCAGTTACTCGGCGGGAGAGGTCCACGAGCAGTACTTC.

This clonotype appeared a few times. The chain has TRBV12-3 or TRBV12-4 and TRBJ2-1; D gene unclear. The V end lost 5 bases, the J end lost 6 bases, and 11 bases lay between the germline ends. This CDR3 contains 13 residues. For the CDR3, the DNA is TGTGCCAGCAGTGCCCGACAACTCAATGAGCAGTTCTTC. This translates into CASSARQLNEQFF.

This chain connects TRBV7-9 to TRBJ2-1; no definite D call. The germline V gene has CDR1 SEHNR and CDR2 FQNEAQ (reference sequence). Between the trimmed V and J ends, which lost 5 bases and 3 bases, there was a span of 8 bases. CDR3 length: 13 amino acids. The CDR3 loop is CASSQKSYNEQFF. The CDR3, as DNA: TGTGCCAGCAGCCAGAAAAGCTACAATGAGCAGTTCTTC.

The sample holds a few counts of this clonotype. V and J are TRBV6-2 or TRBV6-3 and TRBJ2-6; a possible D gene is TRBD1 (6 bases). V was pared by 6 bases and J by 0 bases, with 15 bases between. Germline V gene lookup returns CDR1 MNHEY and CDR2 SVGEGT. This CDR3 contains 17 residues. This chain's CDR3 is CASRRGTFISGANVLTF. In DNA, the CDR3 is TGTGCCAGCAGAAGGGGGACATTCATCTCTGGGGCCAACGTCCTGACTTTC.

Many counts were recorded for this clonotype. The CDR3 spells CSAGPGTGTKVAFF. The CDR3 DNA reads TGCAGTGCGGGACCCGGGACAGGAACGAAGGTAGCTTTCTTT. The rearrangement uses TRBV20-1 and TRBJ1-1, with 8 bases aligning to TRBD1. Germline loops: CDR1 DFQATT, CDR2 SNEGSKA (reference sequence). The CDR3 contains 14 residues. Trimming at V came to 6 bases and at J to 10 bases, leaving 16 bases not matched to a gene.

The rearrangement joins TRBV7-2 to TRBJ2-1; D is possibly TRBD1 or TRBD2 (7 bases each). The ends were cut back, 5 bases at V and 3 bases at J, with 11 bases in the middle. Germline V CDR1 and CDR2: SGHTA, FQGNSA. This CDR3 has 14 amino acids. The CDR3, as DNA: TGTGCCAGCAGCCAGGGGGGGCTCTACAATGAGCAGTTCTTC. It codes for CASSQGGLYNEQFF.

The V and J genes are TRBV9 and TRBJ2-3; 7 nucleotides line up with TRBD1. CDR3 length equals 15 residues. The ends lost 0 bases at V and 4 bases at J; junction bases unmatched: 5. Germline V gene lookup returns CDR1 SGDLS and CDR2 YYNGEE. The CDR3 spells CASSVVAGGSDTQYF. In DNA form, the CDR3 reads TGTGCCAGCAGCGTAGTGGCAGGGGGTTCAGATACGCAGTATTTT.

The rearrangement uses TRBV15 and TRBJ2-3; D is possibly TRBD1 (5 bases). Germline V gene sequence: CDR1 LNHNV, CDR2 YYDKDF (reference sequence). This CDR3 contains 13 residues. Trimming cost V 1 base and J 7 bases, with 9 bases left between them. CDR3 nucleotides: TGTGCCACCAGCAGAGCGACAGCTTATACGCAGTATTTT. Translation: CATSRATAYTQYF.

This clonotype was recorded a few times. J is TRBJ2-2 and V is TRBV7-9; D remains ambiguous. Trimming pared 2 bases from V and 7 bases from J, leaving 5 bases between. CDR1 and CDR2 (germline): SEHNR, FQNEAQ (reference sequence). The CDR3 sequence is 12 residues long. This CDR3 is CASSLSIGELFF. The CDR3 DNA sequence: TGTGCCAGCAGCTTATCCATCGGGGAGCTGTTTTTT.

The V gene is TRBV7-8, the J gene TRBJ1-2; tentative D call: TRBD1 (6 bases). This CDR3 has 15 residues. CDR1 is SGHVS, CDR2 FQNEAQ, per germline. The V end was cut by 5 bases, the J end by 0 bases, with 13 bases between. CDR3 residues: CASSPLGQSNYGYTF. In nucleotides, the CDR3 is TGTGCCAGCAGCCCCTTAGGACAGTCTAACTATGGCTACACCTTC.

This clonotype has more than one count but fewer than ten. The rearrangement links TRBV6-5 to TRBJ2-7, with 12 bases fitting TRBD1. V dropped 6 bases and J dropped 2; count of bases not matched to a gene: 5. CDR3 length equals 15 residues. CDR1 and CDR2 (germline): MNHEY, SVGAGI. The CDR3 DNA follows: TGTGCCAGCAGGGGACAGGGGGCGCGTCCCTACGAGCAGTACTTC. It encodes CASRGQGARPYEQYF.

The CDR3 bases are TGCGCCAGCAGCCCGATTTCTCCGGGACAGGGCGAGCCCCAGCATTTT. Translation: CASSPISPGQGEPQHF. The J gene is TRBJ1-5, the V gene TRBV5-1; 9 bases are a match to TRBD1. V was clipped by 4 bases and J by 8 bases; unmatched bases: 13. The CDR3 contains 16 residues. Germline V gene lookup returns CDR1 SGHRS and CDR2 YFSETQ.

This clonotype was counted only a few times. Written as DNA, the CDR3 is TGTGCCAGCAGCTTTGCCAAAAACATTCAGTACTTC. It yields the protein CASSFAKNIQYF. V is TRBV28 and J is TRBJ2-4; no definite D call. CDR1 and CDR2 (germline): MDHEN, SYDVKM. The CDR3 spans 12 residues. Trimming stripped 6 bases from V and 1 base from J, with 4 bases between.

This clonotype occurred a few times. CDR3: CASSPHRLGLGENEQFF. In nucleotides, the CDR3 is TGTGCCAGCTCACCACATAGACTGGGGTTGGGGGAGAATGAGCAGTTCTTC. The chain has TRBV18 and TRBJ2-1, with D perhaps being TRBD1 or TRBD2 (5 bases each). There are 17 residues in the CDR3. V was cut by 1 base and J by 7 bases, with 20 bases left in between. Germline loops: CDR1 KGHSH, CDR2 LQKENI. Full variable domain (missing parts from reference TRBV18 and TRBJ2-1): NAGVMQNPRHLVRRRGQEARLRCSPMKGHSHVYWYRQLPEEGLKFMVYLQKENIIDESGMPKERFSAEFPKEGPSILRIQQVVRGDSAAYFCASSPHRLGLGENEQFFGPGTRLTVL.

V and J are TRBV20-1 and TRBJ1-2, with a tentative D call TRBD1 (5 bases). CDR3 length: 17 amino acids. V shed 4 bases and J shed 2 bases, with 23 bases lying between them. Looked up from germline, CDR1 is DFQATT and CDR2 is SNEGSKA (reference sequence). CDR3 amino acids: CSATLTGTSYGNYGYTF. For the CDR3, the DNA is TGCAGTGCTACTCTTACCGGGACTAGTTATGGGAACTATGGCTACACCTTC.